These 5 T cell receptor beta chains were sequenced from one sample in a study of OX40 agonist ivuxolimab in advanced cancers. Using immunoSEQ multiplex PCR, the repertoire was profiled, and TCRdb retains in-frame clones only, with some absent. This table holds 57,000 or so clones, around 84% found once. This sample comprised CD4+ or CD8+ T cells sorted from blood, obtained in a trial of the OX40 agonist ivuxolimab. The receptors derive from an adult with an advanced solid tumor such as melanoma, head and neck, liver or kidney cancer.

The J gene is TRBJ2-4, the V gene TRBV4-1; TRBD2 matches 9 bases. CDR3 length equals 20 residues. Trimming cost V 0 bases and J 0 bases; bases outside gene matches: 12. Looked up from germline, CDR1 is MGHRA and CDR2 is YSYEKL. The DNA of the CDR3 is TGCGCCAGCAGCCAAGAAGCGGGCGGGGGGGCAAATGTAGCCAAAAACATTCAGTACTTC. Amino acid sequence: CASSQEAGGGANVAKNIQYF.

This chain uses TRBV10-3 with TRBJ1-1; no clear D. Germline CDR1 is ENHRY and CDR2 is SYGVKD. The CDR3 is 13 residues long. V was shortened by 2 bases and J by 4 bases, with 8 bases between the two germline ends. DNA of the CDR3: TGTGCCATCAGTGAGGAGGAGGTCACTGAAGCTTTCTTT. It yields the protein CAISEEEVTEAFF.

V usage is TRBV28 and J usage is TRBJ2-1; 7 bases map to TRBD1. After removal of 7 bases from V and 5 bases from J, the junction contained 11 bases not matched to a gene. CDR1 and CDR2 from the germline V gene are MDHEN and SYDVKM. This CDR3 comprises 15 residues. The CDR3 nucleotides read TGTGCCAGCAACCCCCCGGGACAGAACAACAATGAGCAGTTCTTC. It is translated as CASNPPGQNNNEQFF.

The chain recombines TRBV7-9 with TRBJ2-1, with D possibly matching TRBD1 (6 bases). Germline V gives CDR1 SEHNR, CDR2 FQNEAQ (reference sequence). The V end lost 1 base, the J end lost 2 bases, and 6 bases lay between the germline ends. This CDR3 is 14 amino acids long. The CDR3: CASSLGGPYNEQFF. The CDR3 region has the DNA TGTGCCAGCAGCTTAGGGGGGCCCTACAATGAGCAGTTCTTC.

This sequence joins TRBV30 and TRBJ2-2; D uncertain. V lost 3 bases and J 2 bases, leaving 4 bases between the germline ends. This CDR3 spans 12 amino acids. Germline values: CDR1 GTSNPN, CDR2 SVGIG (reference sequence). CDR3 residues: CAWRGNTGELFF. The CDR3, as DNA: TGTGCCTGGAGGGGCAACACCGGGGAGCTGTTTTTT.